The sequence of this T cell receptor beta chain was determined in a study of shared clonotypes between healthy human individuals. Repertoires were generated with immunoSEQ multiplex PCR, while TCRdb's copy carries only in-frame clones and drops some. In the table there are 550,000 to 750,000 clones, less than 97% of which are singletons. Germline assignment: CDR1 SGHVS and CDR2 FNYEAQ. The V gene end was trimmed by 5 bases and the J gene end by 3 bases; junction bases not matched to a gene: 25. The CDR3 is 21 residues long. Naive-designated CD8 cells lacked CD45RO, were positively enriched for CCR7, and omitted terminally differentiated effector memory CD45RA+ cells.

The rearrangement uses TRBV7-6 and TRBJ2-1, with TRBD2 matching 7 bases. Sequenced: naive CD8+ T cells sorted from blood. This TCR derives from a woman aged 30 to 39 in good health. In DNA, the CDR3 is TGTGCCAGCAGCCCTCGGGGGGAGGGGACCAGCCCCACCCGGAACTACAATGAGCAGTTCTTC. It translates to CASSPRGEGTSPTRNYNEQFF.